These 24 T cell receptor beta chains share one sample of origin, sequenced in a study of blood T cell repertoires in COVID-19. Sequencing was performed with immunoSEQ multiplex PCR; in TCRdb, only in-frame clones are kept and a portion is missing. Of around 150,000 clones in the sample, around 85% are singletons; the top ten hold approximately 3%. Sequenced: peripheral blood. The receptors come from a human donor with acute or convalescent COVID-19. The donor label of this sample is uncertain.

The genes are TRBV25-1 and TRBJ1-4; 7 bases align to TRBD1. Germline V lookup: CDR1 MGHDK, CDR2 SYGVNS. The CDR3 consists of 14 residues. Trimming at V came to 2 bases and at J to 8 bases, leaving 5 bases not matched to a gene. The CDR3 protein is CASSEGQVPEKLFF. The CDR3 DNA follows: TGTGCCAGCAGTGAAGGACAGGTCCCAGAAAAACTGTTTTTT.

The genes are TRBV6-5 and TRBJ1-1, with 9 nucleotides matching TRBD1. The length of the CDR3 is 14 residues. Per the germline V gene, CDR1 is MNHEY and CDR2 is SVGAGI. V shed 10 bases, J shed 5 bases, and the junction held 11 bases outside the gene matches. The CDR3 region has the DNA TGTGCCACCCTTACAGGGGGCAGGGAAACTGAAGCTTTCTTT. This translates into CATLTGGRETEAFF.

This chain uses TRBV4-2 with TRBJ1-6, with 7 bases lining up with TRBD1. V lost 2 bases to trimming and J lost 7 bases; unmatched junction nucleotides: 8. CDR3 length equals 16 residues. Germline-derived CDR1 and CDR2 are LGHNA and YNFKEQ. CDR3: CASSQSVGQANSPLHF. The CDR3 DNA reads as TGTGCCAGCAGCCAATCGGTTGGACAGGCGAATTCACCCCTCCACTTT.

This rearrangement joins TRBV30 to TRBJ1-1, with a possible D match to TRBD1 (6 bases). The CDR3 has 13 amino acids. The V and J ends lost 4 bases and 1 base respectively, with 10 bases between them. Germline-derived CDR1 and CDR2 are GTSNPN and SVGIG (reference sequence). CDR3 in DNA: TGTGCCTGGACGCCAGGGGCGAACACTGAAGCTTTCTTT. Translation gives CAWTPGANTEAFF.

The chain is built from TRBV2 and TRBJ1-5; maybe TRBD1 (6 bases). Trimming cost V 3 bases and J 3 bases, with 9 bases left between them. The CDR3 runs 14 residues. Germline loops: CDR1 SNHLY, CDR2 FYNNEI. The CDR3 nucleotides read TGTGCCAGCAGTGAGGGGGGGCCCAATCAGCCCCAGCATTTT. The encoded protein is CASSEGGPNQPQHF.

The genes are TRBV19 and TRBJ1-3; the D is unclear. The CDR3 is 14 amino acids. Germline CDR1 reads LNHDA; CDR2 reads SQIVND (reference sequence). Trimming stripped 3 bases from V and 4 bases from J, with 10 bases between. This chain's CDR3 is CASSIRTAGNTIYF. The DNA for the CDR3 is TGTGCCAGTAGTATCCGCACAGCCGGAAACACCATATATTTT.

The chain has TRBV18 and TRBJ1-4, with D perhaps matching TRBD1 (5 bases). From germline, CDR1 is KGHSH and CDR2 LQKENI. Deletions cut 2 bases from V and 4 bases from J, with 14 bases between. This CDR3 has 16 residues. The CDR3 region has the DNA TGTGCCAGCTCACCAGGCCCCGGCAGGGATAATGAAAAACTGTTTTTT. Amino acids: CASSPGPGRDNEKLFF.

The J gene is TRBJ1-5, the V gene TRBV28; tentative D call: TRBD1 (5 bases). Per the germline V gene, CDR1 is MDHEN and CDR2 is SYDVKM. V lost 3 bases and J lost 1, with 13 bases in between. The CDR3 loop spans 16 amino acids. CDR3 loop: CASSFYRTHSNQPQHF. CDR3 in DNA: TGTGCCAGCAGTTTCTACCGGACACACAGCAATCAGCCCCAGCATTTT.

In DNA form, the CDR3 reads TGTGCCTGGAGTGTAACGGGGACAGGGGGTAAGTTTGGAGCTTTCTTT. Translated, it gives CAWSVTGTGGKFGAFF. This rearrangement joins TRBV30 to TRBJ1-1; 11 bases agree with TRBD1. The length of the CDR3 is 16 residues. Germline values: CDR1 GTSNPN, CDR2 SVGIG (reference sequence). The V gene end was trimmed by 0 bases and the J gene end by 10 bases; junction bases not matched to a gene: 13.

The chain recombines TRBV7-2 with TRBJ2-3; TRBD2 matches 8 bases. CDR1 SGHTA and CDR2 FQGNSA come from the germline V gene. After removal of 5 bases from V and 0 bases from J, the junction contained 10 bases not matched to a gene. The CDR3 covers 17 residues. CDR3: CASSTSSGVFSTDTQYF. As DNA, the CDR3 is TGTGCCAGCAGCACGAGTAGCGGGGTATTTAGCACAGATACGCAGTATTTT. Variable domain in full (rest from reference TRBV7-2 and TRBJ2-3): GAGVSQSPSNKVTEKGKDVELRCDPISGHTALYWYRQSLGQGLEFLIYFQGNSAPDKSGLPSDRFSAERTGGSVSTLTIQRTQQEDSAVYLCASSTSSGVFSTDTQYFGPGTRLTVL.

The V call is TRBV7-2, the J call TRBJ2-2; tentative D call: TRBD2 (5 bases). V gave up 6 bases and J gave up 4 bases, with 9 bases separating them. This CDR3 is built from 13 residues. Germline CDR1 and CDR2: SGHTA and FQGNSA. CDR3 DNA: TGTGCCAGCAGGACTACATTCACCGGGGAGCTGTTTTTT. It specifies CASRTTFTGELFF.

A few counts support this clone. This chain uses TRBV2 with TRBJ1-5; tentative D call: TRBD1 (6 bases). CDR3 length equals 12 residues. Germline V lookup: CDR1 SNHLY, CDR2 FYNNEI. V shed 4 bases and J shed 15 bases, with 16 bases lying between them. In DNA, the CDR3 is TGTGCCAGCAGTGTCGGACAGCGGGATCGGCATTTT. This codes for CASSVGQRDRHF.

The chain combines TRBV5-6 with TRBJ1-1; TRBD1 agrees at 11 bases. The germline CDR1 and CDR2 sequences are SGHDT and YYEEEE. J gave up 5 bases and V 4 bases, and 16 bases lay outside the gene matches. The CDR3 runs to 18 residues. CDR3 nucleotide sequence: TGTGCCAGCAGCCGAACCGCAGGACAGGGGGCGAAGGAGACTGAAGCTTTCTTT. Its translation: CASSRTAGQGAKETEAFF.

The chain employs TRBV2 and TRBJ1-5; possible D gene TRBD1, 5 bases. Trimming took off 4 bases at V and 5 bases at J, with 12 bases between the two ends. The CDR3 extends over 14 amino acids. Germline CDR1 SNHLY, CDR2 FYNNEI. The CDR3 loop reads CASSGMKGDQPQHF. The CDR3 DNA reads as TGTGCCAGCAGTGGGATGAAAGGGGATCAGCCCCAGCATTTT.

V and J are TRBV7-8 and TRBJ2-2; perhaps TRBD1 as D (5 bases). V was cut by 7 bases and J by 2 bases, with 11 bases left in between. The CDR3 totals 14 residues. CDR1 SGHVS and CDR2 FQNEAQ come from the germline V gene. Written as DNA, the CDR3 is TGTGCCAGCATACGACAGCCTAACACCGGGGAGCTGTTTTTT. It specifies CASIRQPNTGELFF.

The chain uses TRBV6-1 and TRBJ1-1, with TRBD1 matching over 9 bases. The trim removed 2 bases at V and 1 base at J, leaving 11 bases unmatched. The CDR3 is made up of 18 amino acids. CDR1 is MNHNS, CDR2 SASEGT, per germline. The CDR3 spells CASSELGTGRVRNTEAFF. CDR3 DNA: TGTGCCAGCAGTGAACTTGGGACAGGGAGGGTAAGGAACACTGAAGCTTTCTTT.

The chain employs TRBV9 and TRBJ2-3; 7 positions match TRBD1. V lost 4 bases to trimming and J lost 5 bases; unmatched junction nucleotides: 4. CDR3 size: 13 residues. Looked up from germline, CDR1 is SGDLS and CDR2 is YYNGEE. The CDR3 reads CASSIDREDTQYF. The CDR3 region has the DNA TGTGCCAGCAGCATCGACAGGGAAGATACGCAGTATTTT.

This rearrangement joins TRBV10-1 to TRBJ2-1; weak D call: TRBD1 (6 bases). Germline CDR1 reads WNHNN; CDR2 reads SYGVQD (reference sequence). The V and J ends lost 5 bases and 15 bases respectively, with 17 bases between them. The CDR3 covers 12 residues. The CDR3 sequence: CASSSTGGQRFF. CDR3 coding DNA: TGCGCCAGCAGTAGTACAGGAGGACAGAGGTTCTTC.

The chain has TRBV20-1 and TRBJ2-2; no reliable D call. The CDR3 spans 16 residues. V was pared by 3 bases and J by 0 bases, with 14 bases between. The V gene's germline CDR1 is DFQATT and CDR2 SNEGSKA (reference sequence). CDR3 region: CSASTGAFTNTGELFF. CDR3 coding DNA: TGCAGTGCTAGTACGGGTGCCTTTACGAACACCGGGGAGCTGTTTTTT.

The chain recombines TRBV7-8 with TRBJ2-1; D remains unclear. CDR1 is SGHVS, CDR2 FQNEAQ, per germline. This CDR3 is built from 15 residues. Deletions cut 5 bases from V and 0 bases from J, with 11 bases between. The CDR3 loop is CASSPPRSSYNEQFF. CDR3 nucleotide sequence: TGTGCCAGCAGCCCCCCGAGGAGCTCCTACAATGAGCAGTTCTTC. Combining the CDR3 with reference TRBV7-8 and TRBJ2-1 gives the whole variable domain GAGVSQSPRYKVAKRGQDVALRCDPISGHVSLFWYQQALGQGPEFLTYFQNEAQLDKSGLPSDRFFAERPEGSVSTLKIQRTQQEDSAVYLCASSPPRSSYNEQFFGPGTRLTVL.

The chain joins TRBV9 to TRBJ2-7; 7 bases fit TRBD1. V shed 3 bases, J shed 0 bases, and the junction held 12 bases outside the gene matches. In germline, CDR1 is SGDLS, CDR2 YYNGEE. The CDR3 covers 17 residues. CDR3 protein: CASSASMGTASSYEQYF. CDR3 in DNA: TGTGCCAGCAGCGCTTCTATGGGGACAGCTTCCTCCTACGAGCAGTACTTC.

V is TRBV3-1 (or the pseudogene TRBV3-2) and J is TRBJ1-5, with D possibly matching TRBD1 (5 bases). The CDR3 runs to 13 residues. V was clipped by 3 bases and J by 5 bases, with 8 bases between them. Germline CDR1 is LGHDT and CDR2 is YNNKEL (reference sequence). The CDR3 spells CASSHEGDQPQHF. CDR3 coding DNA: TGTGCCAGCAGCCACGAAGGGGATCAGCCCCAGCATTTT.

The chain joins TRBV5-1 to TRBJ1-2, with D maybe TRBD1 (5 bases). CDR1 and CDR2 from the germline V gene are SGHRS and YFSETQ. The CDR3 is 15 amino acids. V lost 3 bases and J 1 base, leaving 13 bases between the germline ends. In DNA form, the CDR3 reads TGCGCCAGCAGCTCTGACAGCCTAGGTAACTATGGCTACACCTTC. Translation gives CASSSDSLGNYGYTF.

The chain employs TRBV7-2 and TRBJ2-5, with TRBD1 matching over 7 bases. This CDR3 has 16 residues. With 5 bases clipped from V and 1 base from J, the junction kept 10 bases outside the gene matches. CDR1 SGHTA and CDR2 FQGNSA come from the germline V gene. The CDR3 region is CASSAYRGPPQETQYF. The CDR3 region has the DNA TGTGCCAGCAGCGCATACAGGGGCCCCCCCCAAGAGACCCAGTACTTC. The variable domain in full, with the rest retrieved from reference TRBV7-2 and TRBJ2-5, is GAGVSQSPSNKVTEKGKDVELRCDPISGHTALYWYRQSLGQGLEFLIYFQGNSAPDKSGLPSDRFSAERTGGSVSTLTIQRTQQEDSAVYLCASSAYRGPPQETQYFGPGTRLLVL.